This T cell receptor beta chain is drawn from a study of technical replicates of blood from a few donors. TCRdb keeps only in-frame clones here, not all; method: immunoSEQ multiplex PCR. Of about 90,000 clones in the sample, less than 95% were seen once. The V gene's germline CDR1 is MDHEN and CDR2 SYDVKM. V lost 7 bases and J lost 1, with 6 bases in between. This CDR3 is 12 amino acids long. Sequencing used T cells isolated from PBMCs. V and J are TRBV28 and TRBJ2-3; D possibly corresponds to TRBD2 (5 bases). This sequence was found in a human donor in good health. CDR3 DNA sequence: TGTGCCAGCAACGGGGGCACAGATACGCAGTATTTT. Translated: CASNGGTDTQYF.